This TCR beta chain was profiled in a study of shared clonotypes between healthy human individuals. Overall study findings and caveats: What naive subsets generally showed was a larger estimated richness than memory subsets showed.

Libraries were prepared by immunoSEQ multiplex PCR; TCRdb keeps only in-frame clonotypes and omits some of them. The sample yields 2 million to 3 million clones, 80% to 95% seen once. This clone was seen just once. As yet, its antigen is unknown. The sequence was obtained from a man younger than 30 in good health. Some clones in this sample may be carry-over from other donors' samples. The sample was naive CD4+ T cells from PBMCs. Stated subset: CD45RA+ positively selected.

DNA for the CDR3: TGCGCCAGCAGCTTGTTCGTGGGACAGGTGGTCACTGAAGCTTTCTTT. As protein: CASSLFVGQVVTEAFF. The chain combines TRBV5-1 with TRBJ1-1, with TRBD1 identical over 8 bases. This CDR3 has 16 residues. V shed 1 base, J shed 4 bases, and the junction held 9 bases outside the gene matches. Germline CDR1 reads SGHRS; CDR2 reads YFSETQ.